These 5 T cell receptor beta chains were sequenced from one sample in a study of vaccination and CD4 T cells after COVID-19. Sequenced with the Oncomine TCR Beta short-read assay was DNA taken from cultured CD4+ T cells. MiXCR, applied by TCRdb to the PCR reads, yields one record per CDR3 protein. The table records 25,000 to 30,000 distinct CDR3 sequences, 41% of them present only once. These TCRs are of unknown antigen specificity. The time point is: late sampling 161 to 241 days after vaccination in a few convalescent patients. Treatment of the sample: approximately 9-day PBMC culture with coronavirus spike peptide pools or control peptides (ViraFEST assay). This sample comprised CD4+ T cells from blood, cultured in vitro, obtained about 7 months after SARS-CoV-2 vaccination. Every receptor here comes from a human donor who had recovered from COVID-19.

This clonotype was observed a few times. This chain connects TRBV19 to TRBJ2-7; TRBD1 aligns across 9 bases. The CDR3 totals 13 residues. The trim removed 4 bases at V and 6 bases at J, leaving 4 bases unmatched. CDR1 LNHDA and CDR2 SQIVND come from the germline V gene (reference sequence). The CDR3 reads CASSRDRASEQYF. CDR3 nucleotide sequence: TGTGCCAGTAGTAGGGACAGGGCCAGCGAGCAGTACTTC.

The chain joins TRBV4-1 to TRBJ2-5; D unclear. The germline gives CDR1 MGHRA, CDR2 YSYEKL. There are 14 residues in the CDR3. V was cut by 1 base and J by 4 bases, with 10 bases left in between. Here the CDR3 reads CASSQVAFLETQYF. CDR3 DNA sequence: TGCGCCAGCAGCCAAGTTGCGTTCTTAGAGACCCAGTACTTC.

This clonotype occurred a few times. The chain recombines TRBV20-1 with TRBJ2-7, with D perhaps matching TRBD2 (7 bases). With 5 bases removed from V and 0 bases from J, the gap between germline ends came to 20 bases. Per the germline V gene, CDR1 is DFQATT and CDR2 is SNEGSKA (reference sequence). There are 16 residues in the CDR3. The CDR3 protein is CSAGGGELTSSYEQYF. The CDR3 nucleotides read TGCAGTGCTGGAGGGGGGGAACTTACGAGCTCCTACGAGCAGTACTTC.

The genes are TRBV29-1 and TRBJ2-7, with 7 bases identical to TRBD1. The CDR3 length is 14 residues. J gave up 0 bases and V 6 bases, and 8 bases lay outside the gene matches. The V gene's germline CDR1 is SQVTM and CDR2 ANQGSEA. Here the CDR3 DNA reads TGCAGCGTCATACGGGACAGAAGCTCCTACGAGCAGTACTTC. Amino acid sequence: CSVIRDRSSYEQYF.

The chain is built from TRBV25-1 and TRBJ1-6, with D hard to call. Germline V gene data show CDR1 as MGHDK and CDR2 as SYGVNS. This CDR3 comprises 15 residues. Trimming took off 1 base at V and 9 bases at J, with 13 bases between the two ends. The DNA of the CDR3 is TGTGCCAGCAGTGAATTGGGGAGACGAACTTCACCCCTCCACTTT. It yields the protein CASSELGRRTSPLHF.